This T cell receptor beta chain was recorded in a study of blood T cell repertoires in COVID-19 (dated by TCRdb to about 2020). A note on the overall study: Samples from collaborators originated in the United States, Italy and Spain and spanned both the acute and convalescent phases of COVID-19. The material from the prospective study consisted of cDNA or gDNA derived from T cells, B-cell-depleted T cells, or PBMCs. Deeply sampled blood TCRbeta repertoires from subjects exposed to, actively infected with, or recovered from COVID-19 were included in the dataset. A freely available public database, intended as a resource for researchers studying the immune response to SARS-CoV-2, is where the repertoires were released. Samples came from the ongoing ImmuneRACE study (first 160 participants) plus 1,254 subjects from 6 global collaborators. The sample metadata nearly always contained a de-identified subject ID, COVID-19 status, age in years and sex. Where available, HLA class I and class II types were taken from metadata supplied by the sample provider and were not determined by assay-based typing.

Taken from cysteine to phenylalanine, the CDR3 has 13 residues. Kept here is only the CDR3 DNA, which spans 39 bases and is read in frame from base 1. The junction carries 17 bases between V and J, which are trimmed by 8 bases and 4 bases respectively. CDR1 and CDR2 are read off the germline V gene as SQVTM and ANQGSEA. Whole blood was collected in K2EDTA tubes by collaborating institutions according to the institutions' own protocols. For TCRbeta analysis, collaborators shipped samples as frozen whole blood, isolated PBMCs, or DNA extracted from either of those sample types. The immunoSEQ Assay, a bias-controlled multiplex PCR, was used to amplify TCRbeta CDR3 regions from genomic DNA. In the authors' own workflow: Nucleated cell counts per sample were estimated from amplification of reference gene primers within the assay. To quantify the absolute abundance of each unique TCRbeta CDR3 rearrangement, sequence reads were collapsed and filtered. For each sample, productive Simpson clonality was calculated by taking the square root of Simpson's diversity index across productive rearrangements. The clones in this table, taken by TCRdb from immuneACCESS, are in-frame only. Not every clone is retained; where verified, under half of the shortfall comes from an unresolved V gene, and the cause of the rest is unknown. The V and J calls and clone size were taken over from that table, and D and trimming were inferred from the DNA. This sample comprises about 200,000 clones, around nine tenths of them detected only once. The top ten clonotypes cover roughly 1.6% of the sample.

What the authors observed across the whole study: The amount of clinical and demographic metadata varied by source and participant and was provided uncurated.

Note on this clone: Its binding antigen is unknown. No clone much larger than this one lies a single base away; base qualities are absent.

The receptor's source is a man younger than 35 with active or convalescent COVID-19. Input material: peripheral blood. The chain links TRBV29-1 with TRBJ1-1; the D region possibly corresponds to TRBD1 (5 bases align). The CDR3 is CSTLRDLGTEAFF. DNA sequence: TGCAGCACCCTCAGGGACTTAGGCACTGAAGCTTTCTTT.